Each of the 21 T cell receptor beta chains below was sequenced from the same sample in a study of TIL therapy for anti-PD-1-resistant metastatic lung cancer. This was the immunoSEQ v3 assay. Some clones are missing from TCRdb's copy, which holds only in-frame ones; the method was immunoSEQ multiplex PCR. The table records 6,200 or so clones, roughly 70% of them present only once. Time point here: pre-treatment sample, taken before nivolumab and TIL therapy. Pleural nodules or supraclavicular lymph nodes made up most of the excised metastases sampled. The specimen was tumor tissue, collected at baseline. Receptor source: a person aged 25-80 years with non-small cell lung cancer.

This clone was seen just once. This chain joins TRBV5-5 and TRBJ2-7, with a possible D match to TRBD1 (5 bases). V was clipped by 1 base and J by 0 bases, with 8 bases between them. The germline V gene encodes CDR1 SGHKS and CDR2 YYEKEE (reference sequence). CDR3 length equals 14 residues. The DNA of the CDR3 is TGTGCCAGCAGCTTGTACGACAGCTCCTACGAGCAGTACTTC. Encoded protein: CASSLYDSSYEQYF.

A note on this clone: The germline gene is not matched at one end of the junction; a read error may be the cause. The chain couples TRBV30 to TRBJ1-4; unclear D gene. This CDR3 is 12 amino acids long. Germline CDR1 is GTSNPN and CDR2 is SVGIG (reference sequence). The CDR3 loop reads CASSRSNEKLFF. The CDR3 nucleotides read TGTGCCTCGAGTCGGTCTAATGAAAAACTGTTTTTT.

The chain employs TRBV27 and TRBJ1-2; maybe TRBD1 (6 bases). The CDR3 spans 13 residues. Germline V gene sequence: CDR1 MNHEY, CDR2 SMNVEV (reference sequence). V lost 3 bases to trimming and J lost 4 bases, with 9 bases between them. The chain's CDR3 is CASSFQGTYGYTF. The CDR3 coding sequence is TGTGCCAGCAGTTTTCAGGGGACCTATGGCTACACCTTC.

This clone was seen only once. The rearrangement links TRBV3-1 (or the pseudogene TRBV3-2) to TRBJ1-1; possibly TRBD1 for D (6 bases). Looked up from germline, CDR1 is LGHDT and CDR2 is YNNKEL (reference sequence). V was clipped by 1 base and J by 4 bases, with 16 bases between them. This CDR3 contains 16 residues. The CDR3 spells CASSQVGGAFFTEAFF. The CDR3 DNA sequence: TGTGCCAGCAGCCAAGTGGGGGGGGCTTTCTTCACTGAAGCTTTCTTT.

The chain has TRBV6-4 and TRBJ2-3; TRBD2 agrees at 9 bases. The CDR3 spans 15 residues. With V trimmed by 5 bases and J by 0 bases, 3 bases remained unmatched. Germline V gene lookup returns CDR1 MRHNA and CDR2 SNTAGT. CDR3 sequence reads: CASSLLAGSTDTQYF. As DNA, the CDR3 is TGTGCCAGCAGTCTACTAGCGGGTAGCACAGATACGCAGTATTTT.

A few counts support this clone. V gene TRBV6-5 combines with J gene TRBJ1-1; 9 bases match TRBD1. The junction had 9 bases not matched to a gene; V was cut back by 2 bases and J by 5 bases. CDR1 and CDR2 (germline): MNHEY, SVGAGI. The CDR3 has 16 residues. The CDR3 coding sequence is TGTGCCAGCAGTTACCCGAGACAGGGGGGGAGGACTGAAGCTTTCTTT. This translates into CASSYPRQGGRTEAFF.

This rearrangement joins TRBV30 to TRBJ2-3; no firm D call. This CDR3 region has 14 residues. The germline gives CDR1 GTSNPN, CDR2 SVGIG (reference sequence). Trimming took off 4 bases at V and 3 bases at J, with 14 bases between the two ends. The CDR3 loop reads CAWTLGLATDTQYF. Here the CDR3 DNA reads TGTGCCTGGACCCTCGGGCTGGCAACAGATACGCAGTATTTT.

This clone is deemed medium-sized (0.01 to 0.1%). The rearrangement uses TRBV29-1 and TRBJ2-7, with D tentatively TRBD1 (7 bases). Germline CDR1 is SQVTM and CDR2 is ANQGSEA. CDR3 length: 14 residues. Trimming shortened V by 5 bases and J by 5 bases, and 19 bases separated the two germline ends. CDR3 in DNA: TGCAGCGTTACGGACTATTTACAGGGGAACGAGCAGTACTTC. Translating it yields CSVTDYLQGNEQYF.

The chain is built from TRBV11-2 and TRBJ2-7; 11 nucleotides agree with TRBD1. This CDR3 region has 16 residues. With V trimmed by 3 bases and J by 3 bases, 7 bases remained unmatched. Germline CDR1 SGHAT, CDR2 FQNNGV. CDR3 loop: CASSFWDRGVRYEQYF. The CDR3 nucleotides are TGTGCCAGCAGCTTTTGGGACAGGGGGGTACGCTACGAGCAGTACTTC. Variable domain in full (rest from reference TRBV11-2 and TRBJ2-7): EAGVAQSPRYKIIEKRQSVAFWCNPISGHATLYWYQQILGQGPKLLIQFQNNGVVDDSQLPKDRFSAERLKGVDSTLKIQPAKLEDSAVYLCASSFWDRGVRYEQYFGPGTRLTVT.

This clone was found once. The rearrangement joins TRBV24-1 to TRBJ2-1; D uncertain. The CDR3 has 13 amino acids. Germline V gene sequence: CDR1 KGHDR, CDR2 SFDVKD. Trimming removed 1 base at V and 9 bases at J, with 9 bases between. CDR3 region: CATSDFGRSEQFF. The CDR3 coding sequence is TGTGCCACCAGTGATTTCGGGCGGAGTGAGCAGTTCTTC.

This sequence joins TRBV28 and TRBJ2-7; D remains unclear. Deletions cut 2 bases from V and 6 bases from J, with 11 bases between. Germline loops: CDR1 MDHEN, CDR2 SYDVKM. This CDR3 has 13 amino acids. The CDR3 is CASSLTELGEQYF. CDR3 DNA sequence: TGTGCCAGCAGTTTAACGGAACTGGGCGAGCAGTACTTC. Drawing the rest from reference TRBV28 and TRBJ2-7, the complete variable domain is DVKVTQSSRYLVKRTGEKVFLECVQDMDHENMFWYRQDPGLGLRLIYFSYDVKMKEKGDIPEGYSVSREKKERFSLILESASTNQTSMYLCASSLTELGEQYFGPGTRLTVT.

The chain has TRBV19 and TRBJ2-7, with no clear D. V lost 0 bases and J lost 3, with 9 bases in between. CDR3 size: 14 residues. Germline V gene data show CDR1 as LNHDA and CDR2 as SQIVND (reference sequence). CDR3 bases: TGTGCCAGTAGTATAGACTCCCGTGGCTACGAGCAGTACTTC. Residues: CASSIDSRGYEQYF.

As regards this clone: Compared with germline, one end of the junction differs, possibly owing to a read error. The chain combines TRBV29-1 with TRBJ1-1, with 7 bases identical to TRBD1. Germline V lookup: CDR1 SQVTM, CDR2 ANQGSEA. This CDR3 contains 11 residues. This CDR3 reads CSVKDRVEAFF. In DNA, the CDR3 is TGCAGCGTTAAAGACAGGGTTGAAGCTTTCTTT.

The V call is TRBV28, the J call TRBJ2-7, with 10 bases that match TRBD1. V lost 3 bases to trimming and J lost 4 bases; unmatched junction nucleotides: 3. The germline CDR1 and CDR2 sequences are MDHEN and SYDVKM. This CDR3 is built from 14 residues. The CDR3 sequence: CASSLTGGFYEQYF. CDR3 DNA: TGTGCCAGCAGTTTGACAGGGGGCTTTTACGAGCAGTACTTC.

V and J are TRBV4-1 and TRBJ2-4; D is unclear. Germline V gene data show CDR1 as MGHRA and CDR2 as YSYEKL. V shed 0 bases and J shed 6 bases, with 12 bases lying between them. The CDR3 contains 15 residues. The CDR3, as DNA: TGCGCCAGCAGCCAAGATTCGGGCCACCGAAACATTCAGTACTTC. Protein product: CASSQDSGHRNIQYF.

The rearrangement links TRBV5-6 to TRBJ2-1; D unclear. This CDR3 region has 11 residues. CDR1 is SGHDT, CDR2 YYEEEE, per germline. The V end was cut by 7 bases, the J end by 7 bases, with 9 bases between. In DNA, the CDR3 is TGTGCCAGCCAAGTGGGTAATGAGCAGTTCTTC. It translates to CASQVGNEQFF.

The sample holds one count of this clone. The rearrangement uses TRBV7-2 and TRBJ2-3, with 9 bases lining up with TRBD2. V was pared by 7 bases and J by 0 bases, with 8 bases of the junction left unmatched. The CDR3 contains 16 residues. Per the germline V gene, CDR1 is SGHTA and CDR2 is FQGNSA. Written as DNA, the CDR3 is TGTGCCAGCACGGAGGGGCTAGCGGGGAGCACAGATACGCAGTATTTT. Its protein product is CASTEGLAGSTDTQYF.

This chain uses TRBV19 with TRBJ2-1; 8 positions agree with TRBD2. V lost 4 bases to trimming and J lost 6 bases; unmatched junction nucleotides: 8. This CDR3 contains 15 residues. Germline V gene lookup returns CDR1 LNHDA and CDR2 SQIVND (reference sequence). This chain's CDR3 is CASSRGTSYLNEQFF. CDR3 coding DNA: TGTGCCAGTAGTAGAGGGACTAGTTATCTCAATGAGCAGTTCTTC.

The chain employs TRBV23-1 and TRBJ2-7; 8 bases are shared with TRBD1. TRBV23-1 falls under the ORF class, with uncertain function. The CDR3 has 16 residues. V dropped 4 bases and J dropped 7; count of bases not matched to a gene: 15. For the CDR3, the DNA is TGCGCCAGCAGTCCCCCTACCGGGGACAGGTACAGGGAGCAGTACTTC. Translating it yields CASSPPTGDRYREQYF.

This clone was seen more than once but under ten times. This chain links TRBV9 with TRBJ2-5, with 10 bases that match TRBD2. There are 15 residues in the CDR3. Per germline, CDR1 SGDLS and CDR2 YYNGEE. V shed 4 bases and J 4 bases; nucleotides not matched to a gene: 7. CDR3 nucleotide sequence: TGTGCCAGCAGCCCCCGCAGCGGGGGGGGAGAGACCCAGTACTTC. Translated, it gives CASSPRSGGGETQYF.

This clone has only one observation. The genes are TRBV10-3 and TRBJ1-5, with D possibly TRBD1 on 6 matching bases. V was pared by 7 bases and J by 7 bases, with 11 bases between. Per the germline V gene, CDR1 is ENHRY and CDR2 is SYGVKD. CDR3 length: 12 amino acids. DNA of the CDR3: TGTGCCATCAAGGAGGGGGAGCAGCCCCAGCATTTT. Protein product: CAIKEGEQPQHF.